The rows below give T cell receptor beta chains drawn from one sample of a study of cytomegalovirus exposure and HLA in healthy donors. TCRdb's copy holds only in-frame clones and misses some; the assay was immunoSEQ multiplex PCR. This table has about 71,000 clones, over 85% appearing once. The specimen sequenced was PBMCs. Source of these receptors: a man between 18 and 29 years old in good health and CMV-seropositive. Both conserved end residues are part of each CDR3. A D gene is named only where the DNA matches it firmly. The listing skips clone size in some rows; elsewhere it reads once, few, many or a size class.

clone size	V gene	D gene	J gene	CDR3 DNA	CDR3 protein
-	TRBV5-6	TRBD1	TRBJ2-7	TGTGCCAGCAGCTTAGGACAGGGGGTGGGAGAGCAGTACTTC	CASSLGQGVGEQYF
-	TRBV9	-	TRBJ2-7	TGTGCCAGCAGCCCCGGAGAGGGGGCGGGATCCTACGAGCAGTACTTC	CASSPGEGAGSYEQYF
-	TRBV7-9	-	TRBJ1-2	TGTGCCAGCAGCTCCCAGGGCGTTACCTATGGCTACACCTTC	CASSSQGVTYGYTF
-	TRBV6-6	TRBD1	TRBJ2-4	TGTGCCAGCAGTTACTCAGTAGGGGGCAAGAACATTCAGTACTTC	CASSYSVGGKNIQYF
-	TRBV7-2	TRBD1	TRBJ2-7	TGTGCCAGCAGCACCCGACAGGGATCCTCCTACGAGCAGTACTTC	CASSTRQGSSYEQYF
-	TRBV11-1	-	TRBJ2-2	TGTGCCAGCAGCTCGGGTGGCTCACCGGCGAACACCGGGGAGCTGTTTTTT	CASSSGGSPANTGELFF
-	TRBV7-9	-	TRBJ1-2	TGTGCCAGCAGCTCCTCGGGACAAAACTATGGCTACACCTTC	CASSSSGQNYGYTF
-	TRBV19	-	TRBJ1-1	TGTGCCAGTAGTTGGGGAACAGGAATGAACACTGAAGCTTTCTTT	CASSWGTGMNTEAFF
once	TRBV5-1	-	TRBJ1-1	TGCGCCAGCAGCTATTTACAGGGCCCTTCGGCTGAAGCTTTCTTT	CASSYLQGPSAEAFF
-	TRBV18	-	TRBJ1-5	TGTGCCAGCTCACTATCTTCGGTTTTTAGTCAGCCCCAGCATTTT	CASSLSSVFSQPQHF
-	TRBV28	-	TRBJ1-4	TGTGCCAGCAGTTTATGGGGGAGAGGTGAAAAACTGTTTTTT	CASSLWGRGEKLFF
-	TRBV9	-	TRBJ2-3	TGTGCCAGCAGCCGAGGGGATACGCAGTATTTT	CASSRGDTQYF
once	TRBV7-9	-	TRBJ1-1	TGTGCCAGCAGCTTAGTTTCAGGCCGGAACACTGAAGCTTTCTTT	CASSLVSGRNTEAFF
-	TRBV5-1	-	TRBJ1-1	TGCGCCAGCAGCCCTCCCCGGATCGGGGGTTGGAACACTGAAGCTTTCTTT	CASSPPRIGGWNTEAFF
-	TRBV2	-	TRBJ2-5	TGTGCCAGCATGGGGGGGCCAGGGCGAGAGACCCAGTACTTC	CASMGGPGRETQYF
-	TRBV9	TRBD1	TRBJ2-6	TGTGCCACGGGGCAGGGGGTCTCTGGGGCCAACGTCCTGACTTTC	CATGQGVSGANVLTF
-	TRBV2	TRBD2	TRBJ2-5	TGTGCCAGCAGTGAGATTAGCGGGAGAGAGGAGACCCAGTACTTC	CASSEISGREETQYF
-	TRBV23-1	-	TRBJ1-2	TGCGCCAGCATTGGGCCCTGTGGCGGCTACACCTTC	CASIGPCGGYTF
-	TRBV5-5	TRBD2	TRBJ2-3	TGTGCCAGCAGCTCGGGGTTGGCGGGGGGATGGAATAGCACAGATACGCAGTATTTT	CASSSGLAGGWNSTDTQYF
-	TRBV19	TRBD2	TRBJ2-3	TGTGCCAGTAGTGTTAGCGGGAACCCAGATACGCAGTATTTT	CASSVSGNPDTQYF
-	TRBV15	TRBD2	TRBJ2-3	TGTGCCACCAGCAGAGGCCTTAGCGGGATGGGGGCAGATACGCAGTATTTT	CATSRGLSGMGADTQYF
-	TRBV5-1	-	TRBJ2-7	TGCGCCAGCAGCGTAGACCAGGGGTACTCCGAGCAGTACTTC	CASSVDQGYSEQYF